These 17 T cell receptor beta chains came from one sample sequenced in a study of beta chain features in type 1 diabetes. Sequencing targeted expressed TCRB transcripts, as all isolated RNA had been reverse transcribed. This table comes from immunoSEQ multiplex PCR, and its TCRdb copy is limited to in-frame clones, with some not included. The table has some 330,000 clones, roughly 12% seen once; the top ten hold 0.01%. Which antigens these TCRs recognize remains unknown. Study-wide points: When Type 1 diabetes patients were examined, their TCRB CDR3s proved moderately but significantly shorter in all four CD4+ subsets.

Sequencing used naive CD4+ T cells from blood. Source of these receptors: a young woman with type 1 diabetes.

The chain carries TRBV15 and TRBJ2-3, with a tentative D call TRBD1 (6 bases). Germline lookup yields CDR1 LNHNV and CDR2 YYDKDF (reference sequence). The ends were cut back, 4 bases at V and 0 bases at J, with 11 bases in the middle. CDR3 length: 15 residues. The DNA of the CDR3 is TGTGCCACCAGCAATGGGGGCCCTAGCACAGATACGCAGTATTTT. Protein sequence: CATSNGGPSTDTQYF. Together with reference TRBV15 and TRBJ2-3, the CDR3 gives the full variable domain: DAMVIQNPRYQVTQFGKPVTLSCSQTLNHNVMYWYQQKSSQAPKLLFHYYDKDFNNEADTPDNFQSRRPNTSFCFLDIRSPGLGDTAMYLCATSNGGPSTDTQYFGPGTRLTVL.

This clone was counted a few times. The CDR3 protein is CASESGGTSIYGYTF. As DNA, the CDR3 is TGTGCCAGCGAGTCCGGGGGGACATCGATTTATGGCTACACCTTC. The rearrangement uses TRBV28 and TRBJ1-2, with D possibly TRBD1 on 6 matching bases. The CDR3 extends over 15 amino acids. Deletions cut 8 bases from V and 5 bases from J, with 21 bases between. Germline V gene data show CDR1 as MDHEN and CDR2 as SYDVKM.

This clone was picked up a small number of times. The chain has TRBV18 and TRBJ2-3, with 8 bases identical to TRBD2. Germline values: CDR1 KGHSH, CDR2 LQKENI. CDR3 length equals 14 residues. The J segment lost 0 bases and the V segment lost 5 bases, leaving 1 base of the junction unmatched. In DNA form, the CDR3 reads TGTGCCAGCTCAAGGACTAGCAGCACAGATACGCAGTATTTT. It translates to CASSRTSSTDTQYF. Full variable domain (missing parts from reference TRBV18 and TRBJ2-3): NAGVMQNPRHLVRRRGQEARLRCSPMKGHSHVYWYRQLPEEGLKFMVYLQKENIIDESGMPKERFSAEFPKEGPSILRIQQVVRGDSAAYFCASSRTSSTDTQYFGPGTRLTVL.

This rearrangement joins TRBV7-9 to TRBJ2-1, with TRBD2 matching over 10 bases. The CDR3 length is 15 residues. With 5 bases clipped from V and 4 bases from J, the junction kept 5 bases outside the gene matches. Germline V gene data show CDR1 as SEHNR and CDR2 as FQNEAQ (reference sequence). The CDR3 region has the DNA TGTGCCAGCAGCCCACTAGCGGGGAGATACAATGAGCAGTTCTTC. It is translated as CASSPLAGRYNEQFF.

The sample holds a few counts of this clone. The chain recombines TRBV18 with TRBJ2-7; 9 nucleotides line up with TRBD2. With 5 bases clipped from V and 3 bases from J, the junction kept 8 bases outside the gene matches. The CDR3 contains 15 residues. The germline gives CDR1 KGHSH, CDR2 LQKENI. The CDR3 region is CASSAGGSLNYEQYF. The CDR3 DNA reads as TGTGCCAGCTCAGCGGGGGGGTCGCTCAACTACGAGCAGTACTTC.

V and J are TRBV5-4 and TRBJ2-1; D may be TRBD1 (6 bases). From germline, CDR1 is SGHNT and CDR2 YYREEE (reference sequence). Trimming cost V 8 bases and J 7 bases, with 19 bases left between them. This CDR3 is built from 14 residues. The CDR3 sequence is CASIGGPRGNEQFF. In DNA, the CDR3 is TGTGCCAGTATAGGGGGACCCAGGGGAAATGAGCAGTTCTTC.

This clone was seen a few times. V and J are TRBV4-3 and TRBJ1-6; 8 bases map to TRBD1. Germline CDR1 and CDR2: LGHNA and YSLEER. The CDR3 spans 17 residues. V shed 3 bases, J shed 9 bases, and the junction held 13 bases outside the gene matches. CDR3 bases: TGCGCCAGCAGCCATATACAGGGGGGTCTCTCGACTTCACCCCTCCACTTT. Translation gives CASSHIQGGLSTSPLHF.

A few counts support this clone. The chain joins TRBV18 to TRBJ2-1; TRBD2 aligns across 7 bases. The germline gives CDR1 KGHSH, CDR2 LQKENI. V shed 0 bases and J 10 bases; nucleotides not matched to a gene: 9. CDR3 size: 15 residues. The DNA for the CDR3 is TGTGCCAGCTCACCACCAAGTTCAGCGGGAACAGAGCAGTTCTTC. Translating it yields CASSPPSSAGTEQFF. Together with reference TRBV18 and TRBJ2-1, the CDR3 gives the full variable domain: NAGVMQNPRHLVRRRGQEARLRCSPMKGHSHVYWYRQLPEEGLKFMVYLQKENIIDESGMPKERFSAEFPKEGPSILRIQQVVRGDSAAYFCASSPPSSAGTEQFFGPGTRLTVL.

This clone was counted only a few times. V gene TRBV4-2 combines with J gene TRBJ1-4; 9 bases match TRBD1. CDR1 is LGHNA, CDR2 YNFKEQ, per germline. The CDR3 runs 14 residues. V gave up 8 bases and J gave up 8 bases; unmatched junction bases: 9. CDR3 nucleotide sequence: TGTGCCAGCGGACCGGGACAGGGCCCAGAAAAACTGTTTTTT. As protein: CASGPGQGPEKLFF.

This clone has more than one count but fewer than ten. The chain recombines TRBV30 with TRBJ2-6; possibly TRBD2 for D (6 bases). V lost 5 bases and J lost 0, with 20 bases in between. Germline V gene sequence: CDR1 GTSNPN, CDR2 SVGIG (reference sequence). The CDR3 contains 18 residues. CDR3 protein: CAWGGWGGTSSGANVLTF. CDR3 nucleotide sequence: TGTGCCTGGGGGGGGTGGGGCGGTACGAGCTCTGGGGCCAACGTCCTGACTTTC.

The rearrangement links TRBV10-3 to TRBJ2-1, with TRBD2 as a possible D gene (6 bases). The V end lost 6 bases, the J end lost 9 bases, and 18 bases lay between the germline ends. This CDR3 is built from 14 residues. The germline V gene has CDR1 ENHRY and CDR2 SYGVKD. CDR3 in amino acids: CAIRGGLVPGEQFF. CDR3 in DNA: TGTGCCATCAGAGGAGGGCTAGTCCCGGGTGAGCAGTTCTTC.

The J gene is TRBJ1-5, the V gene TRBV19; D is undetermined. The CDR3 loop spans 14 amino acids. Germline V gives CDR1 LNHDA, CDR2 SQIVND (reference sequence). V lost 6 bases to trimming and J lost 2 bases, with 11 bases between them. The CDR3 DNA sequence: TGTGCCAGTAGAACCGTCTCGGGCAATCAGCCCCAGCATTTT. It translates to CASRTVSGNQPQHF.

The CDR3 DNA sequence: TGTGCCAGCAGCGGAAATACAGGGCGGTCACCCCTCCACTTT. This encodes CASSGNTGRSPLHF. V is TRBV9 and J is TRBJ1-6, with D possibly being TRBD1 (6 bases). Germline loops: CDR1 SGDLS, CDR2 YYNGEE. Trimming left V 3 bases short and J 10 bases short, with 14 bases between. CDR3 size: 14 residues.

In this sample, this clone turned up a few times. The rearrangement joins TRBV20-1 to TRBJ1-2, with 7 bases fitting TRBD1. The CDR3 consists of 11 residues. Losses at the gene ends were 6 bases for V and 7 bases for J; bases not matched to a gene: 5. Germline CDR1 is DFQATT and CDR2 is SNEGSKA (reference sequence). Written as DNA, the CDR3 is TGCAGTGCACCCGGGACAGTTGGCTACACCTTC. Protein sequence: CSAPGTVGYTF.

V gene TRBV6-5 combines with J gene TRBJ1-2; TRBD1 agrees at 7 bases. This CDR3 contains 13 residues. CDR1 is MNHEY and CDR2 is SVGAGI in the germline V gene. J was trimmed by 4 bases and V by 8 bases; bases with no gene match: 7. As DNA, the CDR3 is TGTGCCAGCTCAATGGCAGGGGGCTATGGCTACACCTTC. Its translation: CASSMAGGYGYTF.

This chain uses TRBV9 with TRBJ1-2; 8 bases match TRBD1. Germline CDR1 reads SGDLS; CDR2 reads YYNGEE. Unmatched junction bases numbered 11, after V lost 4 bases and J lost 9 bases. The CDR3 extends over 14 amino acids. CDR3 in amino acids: CASSPGTGLDSYTF. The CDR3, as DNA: TGTGCCAGCAGCCCCGGGACAGGTTTAGATAGCTACACCTTC.

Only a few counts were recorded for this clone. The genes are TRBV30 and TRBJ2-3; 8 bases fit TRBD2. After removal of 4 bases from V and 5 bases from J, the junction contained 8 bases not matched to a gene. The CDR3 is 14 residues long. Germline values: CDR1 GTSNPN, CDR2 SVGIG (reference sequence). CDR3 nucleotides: TGTGCCTGGAAACGAGCGGGAGTGGTAGATACGCAGTATTTT. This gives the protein CAWKRAGVVDTQYF.